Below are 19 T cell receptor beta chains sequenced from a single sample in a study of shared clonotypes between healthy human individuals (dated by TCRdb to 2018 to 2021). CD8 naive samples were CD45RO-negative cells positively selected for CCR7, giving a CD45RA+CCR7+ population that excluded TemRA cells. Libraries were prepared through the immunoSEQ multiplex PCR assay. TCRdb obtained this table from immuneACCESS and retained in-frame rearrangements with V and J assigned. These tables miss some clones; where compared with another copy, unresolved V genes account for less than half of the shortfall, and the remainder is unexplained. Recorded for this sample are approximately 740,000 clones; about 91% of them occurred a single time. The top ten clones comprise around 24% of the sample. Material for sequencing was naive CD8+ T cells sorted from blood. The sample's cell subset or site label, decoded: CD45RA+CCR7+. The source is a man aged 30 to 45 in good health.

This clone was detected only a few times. The CDR3 DNA reads TGTGCCAGCACGACAGGATCGGCCGGGGAGCTGTTTTTT. It specifies CASTTGSAGELFF. V gene TRBV9 combines with J gene TRBJ2-2, with D possibly matching TRBD1 (6 bases). From germline, CDR1 is SGDLS and CDR2 YYNGEE. V was trimmed by 6 bases and J by 6 bases, leaving 12 bases between them. The CDR3 contains 13 residues.

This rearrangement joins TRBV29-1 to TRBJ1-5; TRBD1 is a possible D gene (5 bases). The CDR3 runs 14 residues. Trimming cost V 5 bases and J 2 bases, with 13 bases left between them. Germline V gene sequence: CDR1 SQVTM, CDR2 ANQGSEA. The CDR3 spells CSVITGDGNQPQHF. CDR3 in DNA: TGCAGCGTTATAACAGGAGATGGCAATCAGCCCCAGCATTTT.

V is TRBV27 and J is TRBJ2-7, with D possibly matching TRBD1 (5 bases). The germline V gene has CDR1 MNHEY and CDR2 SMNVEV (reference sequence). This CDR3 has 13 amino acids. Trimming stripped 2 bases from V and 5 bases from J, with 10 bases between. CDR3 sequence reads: CASSLAGRDEQYF. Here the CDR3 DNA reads TGTGCCAGCAGTTTAGCAGGGCGTGACGAGCAGTACTTC.

For the CDR3, the DNA is TGTGCCAGCAGCTTAGATCTCACCTACAATGAGCAGTTCTTC. It is translated as CASSLDLTYNEQFF. The chain combines TRBV11-3 with TRBJ2-1; the D is unclear. This CDR3 is built from 14 residues. V shed 0 bases and J shed 2 bases, with 5 bases lying between them. The germline CDR1 and CDR2 sequences are SGHNT and YENEEA.

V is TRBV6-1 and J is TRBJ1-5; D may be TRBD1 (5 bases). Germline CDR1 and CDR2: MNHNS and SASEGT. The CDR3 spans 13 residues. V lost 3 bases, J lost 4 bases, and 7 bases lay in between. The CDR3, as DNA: TGTGCCAGCAGTGACGGGGGGAATCAGCCCCAGCATTTT. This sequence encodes CASSDGGNQPQHF.

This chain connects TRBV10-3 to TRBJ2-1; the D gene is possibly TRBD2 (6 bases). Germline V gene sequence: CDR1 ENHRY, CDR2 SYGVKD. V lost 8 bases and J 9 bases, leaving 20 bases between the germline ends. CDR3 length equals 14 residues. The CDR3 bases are TGTGCCATCCGAGAGGAGTTGACTAGTAGTGAGCAGTTCTTC. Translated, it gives CAIREELTSSEQFF.

CDR3 residues: CASGIQETQYF. The CDR3 DNA reads TGTGCCAGCGGCATTCAAGAGACCCAGTACTTC. The rearrangement links TRBV9 to TRBJ2-5; D not resolved. CDR1 is SGDLS, CDR2 YYNGEE, per germline. V shed 7 bases and J shed 2 bases, with 6 bases lying between them. The CDR3 spans 11 residues.

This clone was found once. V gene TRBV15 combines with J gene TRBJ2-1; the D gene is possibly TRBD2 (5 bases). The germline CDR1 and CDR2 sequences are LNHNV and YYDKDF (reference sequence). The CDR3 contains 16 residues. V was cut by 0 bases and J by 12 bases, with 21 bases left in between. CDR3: CATSRDLGSGLGGQFF. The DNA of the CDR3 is TGTGCCACCAGCAGAGATCTGGGGTCAGGCTTAGGAGGGCAGTTCTTC.

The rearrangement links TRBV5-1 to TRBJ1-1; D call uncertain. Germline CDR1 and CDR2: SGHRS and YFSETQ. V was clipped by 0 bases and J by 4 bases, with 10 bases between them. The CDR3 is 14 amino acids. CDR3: CASSLGGGGTEAFF. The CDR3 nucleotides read TGCGCCAGCAGCTTGGGGGGTGGAGGCACTGAAGCTTTCTTT.

CDR3 coding DNA: TGTGCCAGCACCCCAGTGGGCAGTTCGTACGAGCAGTACTTC. Protein: CASTPVGSSYEQYF. The chain has TRBV7-2 and TRBJ2-7, with unresolved D. The CDR3 loop spans 14 amino acids. CDR1 and CDR2 from the germline V gene are SGHTA and FQGNSA. Between the trimmed V and J ends, which lost 7 bases and 4 bases, there was a span of 17 bases.

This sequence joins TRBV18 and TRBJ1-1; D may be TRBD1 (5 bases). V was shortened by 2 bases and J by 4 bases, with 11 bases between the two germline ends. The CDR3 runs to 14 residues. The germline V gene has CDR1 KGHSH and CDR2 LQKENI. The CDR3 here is CASSPESGPTEAFF. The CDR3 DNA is TGTGCCAGCTCACCAGAGTCAGGGCCCACTGAAGCTTTCTTT.

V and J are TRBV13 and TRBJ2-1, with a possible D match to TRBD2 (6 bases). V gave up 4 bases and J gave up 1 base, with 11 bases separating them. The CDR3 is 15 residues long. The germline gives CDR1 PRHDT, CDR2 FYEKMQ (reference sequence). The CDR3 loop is CASSSGGRSYNEQFF. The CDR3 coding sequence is TGTGCCAGCAGCTCCGGAGGGCGGTCCTACAATGAGCAGTTCTTC.

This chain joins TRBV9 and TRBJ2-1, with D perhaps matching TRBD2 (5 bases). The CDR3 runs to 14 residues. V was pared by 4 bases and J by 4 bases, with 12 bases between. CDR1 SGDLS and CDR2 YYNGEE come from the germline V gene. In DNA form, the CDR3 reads TGTGCCAGCAGCCCACCCAGCGGATACAATGAGCAGTTCTTC. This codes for CASSPPSGYNEQFF.

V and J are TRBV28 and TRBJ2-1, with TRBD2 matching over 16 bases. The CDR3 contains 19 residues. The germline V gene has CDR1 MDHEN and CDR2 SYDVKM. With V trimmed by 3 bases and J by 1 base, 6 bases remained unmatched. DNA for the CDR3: TGTGCCAGCAGTTTCCCCGGGACTAGCGGGAGGGTGTCCTACAATGAGCAGTTCTTC. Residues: CASSFPGTSGRVSYNEQFF.

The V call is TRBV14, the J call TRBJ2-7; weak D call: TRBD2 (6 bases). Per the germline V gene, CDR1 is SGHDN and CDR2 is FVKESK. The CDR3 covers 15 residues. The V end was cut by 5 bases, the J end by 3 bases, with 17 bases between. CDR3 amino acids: CASSTRGRADYEQYF. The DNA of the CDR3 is TGTGCCAGCAGCACGCGGGGCAGGGCGGACTACGAGCAGTACTTC.

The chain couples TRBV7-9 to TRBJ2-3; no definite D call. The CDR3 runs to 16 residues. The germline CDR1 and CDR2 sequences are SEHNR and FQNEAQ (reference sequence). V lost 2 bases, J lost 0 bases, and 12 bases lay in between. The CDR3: CASSLLVSRSTDTQYF. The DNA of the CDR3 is TGTGCCAGCAGCTTATTAGTCTCGAGGAGCACAGATACGCAGTATTTT. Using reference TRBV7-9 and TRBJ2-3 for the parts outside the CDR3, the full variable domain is DTGVSQNPRHKITKRGQNVTFRCDPISEHNRLYWYRQTLGQGPEFLTYFQNEAQLEKSRLLSDRFSAERPKGSFSTLEIQRTEQGDSAMYLCASSLLVSRSTDTQYFGPGTRLTVL.

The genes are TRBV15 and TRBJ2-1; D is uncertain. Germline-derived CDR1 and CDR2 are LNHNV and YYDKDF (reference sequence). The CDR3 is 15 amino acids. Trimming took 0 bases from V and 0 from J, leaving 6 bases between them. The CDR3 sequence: CATSRDLSSYNEQFF. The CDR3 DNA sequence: TGTGCCACCAGCAGAGACCTTAGCTCCTACAATGAGCAGTTCTTC.

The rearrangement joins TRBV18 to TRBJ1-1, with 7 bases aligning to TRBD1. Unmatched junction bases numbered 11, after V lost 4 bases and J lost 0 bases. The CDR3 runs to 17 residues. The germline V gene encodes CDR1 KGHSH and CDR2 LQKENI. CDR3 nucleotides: TGTGCCAGCTCACAGCCAGGACAGGCGAAGATGAACACTGAAGCTTTCTTT. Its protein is CASSQPGQAKMNTEAFF.

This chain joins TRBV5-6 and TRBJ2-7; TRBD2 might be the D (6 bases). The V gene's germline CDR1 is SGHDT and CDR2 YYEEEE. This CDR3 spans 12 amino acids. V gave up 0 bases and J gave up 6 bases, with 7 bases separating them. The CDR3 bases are TGTGCCAGCAGCTTGGGCGGGGTCGAGCAGTACTTC. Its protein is CASSLGGVEQYF.